This is a list of T cell receptor beta chains from one sample in a study of Graves' ophthalmopathy and Graves' hyperthyroidism. TCRdb recomputed calls from the multiplex PCR reads with MiXCR, one row per CDR3 protein. The sample includes about 380,000 distinct CDR3 sequences, 15% of them seen just once. The sample was peripheral blood. The origin of the receptors is a woman younger than 30 with stable Graves' hyperthyroidism. Both conserved end residues are part of each CDR3. Fields, in order: J gene, clone size, V gene, D gene, CDR3 protein, CDR3 DNA. The D gene is left open where the match is weak. Clone size is given for some rows only: seen once, a few or many times, or a class if the clone is expanded.

TRBJ1-2	.	TRBV5-6	.	CASSLYAYGYTF	TGTGCCAGCAGCTTGTATGCTTATGGCTACACCTTC
TRBJ1-2	many	TRBV19	.	CASSQRLGGVNYGYTF	TGTGCCAGTAGTCAACGCTTGGGAGGGGTGAACTATGGCTACACCTTC
TRBJ2-1	many	TRBV10-2	TRBD2	CASSESNLGLSSDEQFF	TGCGCCAGCAGTGAGTCGAACCTGGGACTAAGTTCGGATGAGCAGTTCTTC
TRBJ2-2	.	TRBV7-2	.	CASSLTRGALGELFF	TGTGCCAGCAGCCTTACTCGGGGGGCCCTCGGGGAGCTGTTTTTT
TRBJ2-5	.	TRBV10-3	.	CAIWDRLRGARETQYF	TGTGCCATCTGGGACCGTCTTAGAGGCGCCCGCGAGACCCAGTACTTC
TRBJ1-2	many	TRBV11-3	.	CASSLGYGSVYGYTF	TGTGCCAGCAGCTTAGGGTACGGGTCTGTATATGGCTACACCTTC
TRBJ1-1	many	TRBV7-9	TRBD1	CASSPVRTGNTEAFF	TGTGCCAGCAGCCCCGTTCGGACAGGGAACACTGAAGCTTTCTTT
TRBJ2-5	many	TRBV18	.	CASSPPAQGPETQYF	TGTGCCAGCTCACCACCCGCCCAGGGCCCAGAGACCCAGTACTTC
TRBJ1-2	many	TRBV20-1	TRBD1	CSVFGQGDGYTF	TGCAGTGTTTTCGGACAGGGAGATGGCTACACCTTC
TRBJ1-1	many	TRBV19	.	CASNEDRYTEAFF	TGTGCCAGTAACGAGGACAGATACACTGAAGCTTTCTTT
TRBJ1-2	many	TRBV6-2/TRBV6-3	.	CASSYSSLFRARLNYGYTF	TGTGCCAGCAGTTACTCGTCTCTTTTCCGCGCTAGGCTCAACTATGGCTACACCTTC
TRBJ1-1	many	TRBV19	.	CASTVGRNTEAFF	TGTGCCAGTACCGTAGGACGGAACACTGAAGCTTTCTTT
TRBJ1-1	many	TRBV24-1	TRBD1	CATSDGDRDTEAFF	TGTGCCACCAGTGATGGGGACAGGGACACTGAAGCTTTCTTT
TRBJ2-7	many	TRBV12-3/TRBV12-4	.	CASSFRYEQYF	TGTGCCAGCAGTTTCCGGTACGAGCAGTACTTC
TRBJ2-2	many	TRBV5-1	.	CASGVTGGPIGGGELFF	TGCGCCAGCGGCGTAACGGGGGGCCCGATAGGCGGCGGGGAGCTGTTTTTT
TRBJ1-5	many	TRBV25-1	.	CASSEVGGSNQPQHF	TGTGCCAGCAGTGAGGTTGGAGGGAGCAATCAGCCCCAGCATTTT
TRBJ1-5	.	TRBV7-9	.	CASAGGGYSNQPQHF	TGTGCCAGCGCCGGGGGAGGTTATAGCAATCAGCCCCAGCATTTT
TRBJ1-1	many	TRBV5-1	TRBD1	CASSWTRDRGGAFF	TGCGCCAGCAGCTGGACCCGGGACAGGGGTGGCGCTTTCTTT
TRBJ2-7	few	TRBV9	TRBD2	CASSLRSGVPYEQYF	TGTGCCAGCAGCCTCCGGAGCGGGGTTCCCTACGAGCAGTACTTC
TRBJ1-1	many	TRBV2	.	CASPRTEAFF	TGTGCCAGTCCCCGGACTGAAGCTTTCTTT
TRBJ1-1	many	TRBV12-3/TRBV12-4	.	CASTAIVRGRRSEAFF	TGTGCCAGCACCGCGATCGTAAGGGGCAGGCGCTCTGAAGCTTTCTTT
TRBJ1-1	many	TRBV12-3/TRBV12-4	.	CASSLGRAFF	TGTGCCAGCAGTTTAGGGCGGGCTTTCTTT
TRBJ2-7	.	TRBV5-1	TRBD1	CASSLDGTGGEQYF	TGCGCCAGCAGCTTGGACGGGACAGGGGGCGAGCAGTACTTC
TRBJ1-5	many	TRBV6-5	.	CASSYAGGGNQPQHF	TGTGCCAGCAGTTATGCGGGGGGAGGCAATCAGCCCCAGCATTTT
TRBJ2-5	few	TRBV6-1	TRBD2	CASSRVLSGGAETQYF	TGTGCCAGCAGCAGGGTTCTTAGCGGGGGGGCTGAGACCCAGTACTTC
TRBJ2-7	few	TRBV6-5	TRBD1	CASSYSRDRGPYEQYF	TGTGCCAGCAGTTACTCCCGGGACAGGGGCCCCTACGAGCAGTACTTC
TRBJ1-2	many	TRBV27	TRBD1	CASSPGQGGYTF	TGTGCCAGCAGCCCGGGACAGGGTGGCTACACCTTC
TRBJ2-5	many	TRBV12-3/TRBV12-4	.	CASSWVAPETQYF	TGTGCCAGCAGCTGGGTCGCCCCAGAGACCCAGTACTTC
TRBJ1-1	many	TRBV20-1	.	CSAMDRSNTEAFF	TGCAGTGCTATGGACAGATCGAACACTGAAGCTTTCTTT
TRBJ2-7	many	TRBV20-1	.	CSAVKWGSEQYF	TGCAGTGCCGTAAAGTGGGGGAGCGAGCAGTACTTC
TRBJ1-6	many	TRBV2	TRBD1	CASRATQGGQSPLHF	TGTGCCAGCAGGGCTACACAGGGGGGACAATCACCCCTCCACTTT
TRBJ1-3	many	TRBV19	.	CASREGPFSGNTIYF	TGTGCCAGCCGTGAGGGCCCCTTCTCTGGAAACACCATATATTTT
TRBJ2-5	few	TRBV6-5	.	CASSYGTAGYQETQYF	TGTGCCAGCAGTTATGGGACAGCGGGGTACCAAGAGACCCAGTACTTC
TRBJ1-5	many	TRBV19	.	CASSGGDQPQHF	TGTGCCAGTAGTGGAGGGGATCAGCCCCAGCATTTT
TRBJ2-4	many	TRBV12-3/TRBV12-4	.	CASSGIRVQYF	TGTGCCAGCAGTGGGATTCGGGTTCAGTACTTC
TRBJ2-5	many	TRBV3-1	.	CATTGKTQYF	TGTGCCACCACGGGAAAGACCCAGTACTTC
TRBJ2-7	.	TRBV6-1	.	CASSQLNEQYF	TGTGCCAGCAGCCAGTTAAACGAGCAGTACTTC
TRBJ2-2	many	TRBV12-3/TRBV12-4	TRBD1	CASSTLGQRNTGELFF	TGTGCCAGCAGCACCCTGGGACAGCGGAACACCGGGGAGCTGTTTTTT
TRBJ1-5	many	TRBV6-5	TRBD1	CASSYWRGQEQPQHF	TGTGCCAGCAGTTACTGGAGGGGGCAGGAACAGCCCCAGCATTTT
TRBJ2-5	many	TRBV24-1	.	CATQGQETQYF	TGTGCCACACAAGGACAAGAGACCCAGTACTTC
TRBJ1-1	.	TRBV7-9	.	CASSSRLLVNTEAFF	TGTGCCAGCAGCTCGCGGCTTCTAGTGAACACTGAAGCTTTCTTT
TRBJ1-2	many	TRBV12-3/TRBV12-4	.	CASTALAGSNYGYTF	TGTGCCAGCACCGCTCTGGCCGGGTCCAACTATGGCTACACCTTC
TRBJ2-2	many	TRBV5-1	.	CASSQGTASGELFF	TGCGCCAGCAGCCAAGGGACCGCCTCGGGGGAGCTGTTTTTT
TRBJ2-5	many	TRBV18	TRBD2	CASSPRGGTQETQYF	TGTGCCAGCTCACCACGCGGGGGTACGCAAGAGACCCAGTACTTC
TRBJ1-1	many	TRBV12-3/TRBV12-4	TRBD1	CASARQGNTEAFF	TGTGCCAGCGCCCGACAGGGTAACACTGAAGCTTTCTTT
TRBJ2-2	few	TRBV19	.	CASRKYAGTSANTGELFF	TGTGCCAGTCGCAAATATGCCGGGACATCCGCGAACACCGGGGAGCTGTTTTTT
TRBJ1-2	many	TRBV19	TRBD1	CATLGQDGYTF	TGTGCCACCCTGGGACAGGATGGCTACACCTTC
TRBJ2-7	many	TRBV12-3/TRBV12-4	TRBD2	CASSQSGTTYEQYF	TGTGCCAGCAGTCAGTCCGGGACTACCTACGAGCAGTACTTC
TRBJ2-2	.	TRBV2	.	CASNRVAGELFF	TGTGCCAGTAACAGGGTGGCCGGGGAGCTGTTTTTT
TRBJ1-1	many	TRBV5-1	TRBD1	CASSWTGIRGEAFF	TGCGCCAGCAGCTGGACAGGGATACGGGGAGAAGCTTTCTTT
TRBJ1-2	few	TRBV4-2	TRBD1	CASSQGQGQGLKGYGYTF	TGTGCCAGCAGCCAAGGTCAGGGACAGGGCCTGAAGGGCTATGGCTACACCTTC